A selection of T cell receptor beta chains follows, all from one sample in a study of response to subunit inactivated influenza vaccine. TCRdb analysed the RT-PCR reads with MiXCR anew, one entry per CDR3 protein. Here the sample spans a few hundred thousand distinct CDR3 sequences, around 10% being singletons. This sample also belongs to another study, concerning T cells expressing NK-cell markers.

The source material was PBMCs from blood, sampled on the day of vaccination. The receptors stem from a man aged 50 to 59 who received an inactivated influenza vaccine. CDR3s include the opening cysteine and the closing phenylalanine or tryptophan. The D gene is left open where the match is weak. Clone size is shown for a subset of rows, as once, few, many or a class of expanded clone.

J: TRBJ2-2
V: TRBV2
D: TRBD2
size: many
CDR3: CASRASGGPNTGELFF
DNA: TGTGCCAGCAGGGCTAGCGGGGGGCCGAACACCGGGGAGCTGTTTTTT

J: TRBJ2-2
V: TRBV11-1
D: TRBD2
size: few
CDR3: CASSLARAGGRSNTGELFF
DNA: TGTGCCAGCAGCTTAGCTAGAGCGGGAGGCCGTTCAAACACCGGGGAGCTGTTTTTT

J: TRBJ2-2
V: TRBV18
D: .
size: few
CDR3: CASSPQQTTDTGELFF
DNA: TGTGCCAGCTCACCTCAGCAGACGACAGACACCGGGGAGCTGTTTTTT

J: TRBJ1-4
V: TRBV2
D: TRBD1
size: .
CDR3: CASSTDRGGRNEKLFF
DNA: TGTGCCAGCAGCACGGACAGGGGTGGCAGAAATGAAAAACTGTTTTTT

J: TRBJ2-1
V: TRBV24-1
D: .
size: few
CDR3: CATRRSGTNEQFF
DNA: TGTGCCACCAGGCGGTCTGGGACCAATGAGCAGTTCTTC

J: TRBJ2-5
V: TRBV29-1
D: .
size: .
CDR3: CSVSTGGGETQYF
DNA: TGCAGCGTCTCCACCGGGGGTGGGGAGACCCAGTACTTC

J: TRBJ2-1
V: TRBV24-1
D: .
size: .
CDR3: CATSDLPGQSRYNEQFF
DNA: TGTGCCACCAGTGATTTACCGGGACAATCAAGGTACAATGAGCAGTTCTTC

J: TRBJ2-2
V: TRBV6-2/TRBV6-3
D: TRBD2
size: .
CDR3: CASSGFGGATGELFF
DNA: TGTGCCAGCAGTGGTTTCGGGGGGGCCACCGGGGAGCTGTTTTTT

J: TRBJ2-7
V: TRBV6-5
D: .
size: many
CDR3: CASSYSDSDYEQYF
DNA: TGTGCCAGCAGTTACTCAGACAGCGACTACGAGCAGTACTTC

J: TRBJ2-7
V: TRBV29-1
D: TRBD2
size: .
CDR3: CSVETSGNYEQYF
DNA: TGCAGCGTTGAGACTAGCGGGAACTACGAGCAGTACTTC

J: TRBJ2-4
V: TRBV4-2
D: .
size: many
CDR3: CASSQEGLARNIQYF
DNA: TGTGCCAGCAGCCAAGAAGGACTTGCCCGAAACATTCAGTACTTC

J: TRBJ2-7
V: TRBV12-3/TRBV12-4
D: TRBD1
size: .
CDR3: CASSMGTASEQYF
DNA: TGTGCCAGCAGCATGGGGACAGCTAGTGAGCAGTACTTC

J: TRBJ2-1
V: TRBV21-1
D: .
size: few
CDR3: CASSKLGIAGANEQFF
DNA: TGTGCCAGCAGCAAACTCGGAATAGCGGGGGCCAATGAGCAGTTCTTC

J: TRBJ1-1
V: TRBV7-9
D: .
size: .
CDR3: CASSLVSTFQNTEAFF
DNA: TGTGCCAGCAGCTTAGTTTCCACATTTCAGAACACTGAAGCTTTCTTT

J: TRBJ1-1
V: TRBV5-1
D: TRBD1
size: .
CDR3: CASSLEGNRGHTEAFF
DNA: TGCGCCAGCAGCCTGGAAGGAAACAGGGGTCACACTGAAGCTTTCTTT

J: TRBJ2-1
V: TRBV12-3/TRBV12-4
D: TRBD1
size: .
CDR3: CASSSKGQAREQFF
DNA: TGTGCCAGCAGTTCCAAGGGACAGGCTAGAGAGCAGTTCTTC

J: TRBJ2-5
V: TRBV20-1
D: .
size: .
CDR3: CSASPGGSRQETRYF
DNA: TGCAGTGCTAGCCCAGGAGGCAGCCGGCAAGAGACCCGGTACTTC

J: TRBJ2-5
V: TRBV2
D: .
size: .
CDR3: CASHRQTQETQYF
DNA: TGTGCCAGCCACCGACAGACCCAAGAGACCCAGTACTTC

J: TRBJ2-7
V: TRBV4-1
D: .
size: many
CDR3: CASSQVPGYYEQYF
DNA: TGCGCCAGCAGCCAAGTTCCGGGGTACTACGAGCAGTACTTC

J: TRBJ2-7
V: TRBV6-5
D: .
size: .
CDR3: CASSYGAAVGYEQYF
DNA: TGTGCCAGCAGTTACGGGGCCGCTGTGGGCTACGAGCAGTACTTC

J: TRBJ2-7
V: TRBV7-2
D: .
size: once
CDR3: CASSNRAYYEQYF
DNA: TGTGCCAGCAGCAACCGGGCCTACTACGAGCAGTACTTC

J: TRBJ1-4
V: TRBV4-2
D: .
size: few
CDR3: CASSQEGERGWNEKLFF
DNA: TGTGCCAGCAGCCAAGAGGGGGAGAGGGGCTGGAATGAAAAACTGTTTTTT

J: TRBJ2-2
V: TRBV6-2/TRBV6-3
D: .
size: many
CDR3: CASSGQVHTGELFF
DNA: TGTGCCAGCAGTGGCCAGGTTCACACCGGGGAGCTGTTTTTT

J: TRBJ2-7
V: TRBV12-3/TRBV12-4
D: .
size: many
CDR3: CASSPRQAYEQYF
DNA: TGTGCCAGCAGTCCGAGACAGGCCTACGAGCAGTACTTC

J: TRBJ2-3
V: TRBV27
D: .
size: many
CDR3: CASSHLASTDTQYF
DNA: TGTGCCAGCAGTCATCTCGCCAGCACAGATACGCAGTATTTT

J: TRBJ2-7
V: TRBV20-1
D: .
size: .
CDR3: CSAPGVLREQYF
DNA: TGCAGTGCTCCCGGGGTTTTGCGCGAGCAGTACTTC

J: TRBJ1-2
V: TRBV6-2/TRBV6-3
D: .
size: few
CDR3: CASSQGTSNYGYTF
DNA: TGTGCCAGCAGCCAAGGGACATCCAACTATGGCTACACCTTC

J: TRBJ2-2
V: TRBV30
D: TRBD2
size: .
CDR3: CAWGYGGARAGELFF
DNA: TGTGCCTGGGGATACGGGGGGGCCCGGGCCGGGGAGCTGTTTTTT